This TCR beta chain comes out of a study of cytomegalovirus exposure and HLA in healthy donors. The CDR3 is 15 amino acids. The V segment lost 5 bases and the J segment 4 bases; nucleotides outside the gene matches: 8. CDR1 is MNHEY and CDR2 is SVGAGI in the germline V gene. PCR used 60 Vbeta primers and 13 Jbeta primers. The protocol was immunoSEQ multiplex PCR, while the TCRdb copy is restricted to in-frame clones and leaves out a portion. The sample has approximately 130,000 clones; the top ten hold roughly 2%. The study's findings and limits: Sequencing likely caused a cluster of highly shared sequence variants.

Note on this clone: Its antigen remains unidentified.

The chain carries TRBV6-5 and TRBJ1-2, with 9 bases identical to TRBD1. Sequences were obtained from PBMCs. This TCR was recovered from a woman between 55 and 75 years old in good health and CMV-seronegative. The CDR3 DNA reads TGTGCCAGCAGTACCGGGACAGGGATGGCCTATGGCTACACCTTC. Its protein is CASSTGTGMAYGYTF.